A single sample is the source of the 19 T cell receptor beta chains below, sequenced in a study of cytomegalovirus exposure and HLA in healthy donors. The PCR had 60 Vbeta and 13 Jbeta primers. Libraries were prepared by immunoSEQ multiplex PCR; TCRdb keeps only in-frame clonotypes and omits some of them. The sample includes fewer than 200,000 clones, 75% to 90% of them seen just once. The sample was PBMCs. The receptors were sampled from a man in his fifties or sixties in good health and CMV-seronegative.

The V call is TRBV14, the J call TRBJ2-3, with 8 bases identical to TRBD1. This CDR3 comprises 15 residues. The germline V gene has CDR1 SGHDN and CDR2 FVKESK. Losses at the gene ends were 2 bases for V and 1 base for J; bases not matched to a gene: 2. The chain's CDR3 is CASSQQQGGTDTQYF. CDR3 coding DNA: TGTGCCAGCAGCCAACAACAGGGGGGCACAGATACGCAGTATTTT.

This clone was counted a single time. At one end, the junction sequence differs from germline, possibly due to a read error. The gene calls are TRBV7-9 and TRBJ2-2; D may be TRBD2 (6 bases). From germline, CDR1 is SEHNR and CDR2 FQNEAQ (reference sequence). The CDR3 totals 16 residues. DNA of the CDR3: TGTTCCAGCAGCCCGGACTACTCCACCCACACCGGGGAGCTGTTTTTT. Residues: CSSSPDYSTHTGELFF.

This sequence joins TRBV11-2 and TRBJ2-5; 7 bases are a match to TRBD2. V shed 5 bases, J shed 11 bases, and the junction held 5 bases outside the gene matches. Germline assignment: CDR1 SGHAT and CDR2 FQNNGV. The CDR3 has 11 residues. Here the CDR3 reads CASSLGREQYF. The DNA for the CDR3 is TGTGCCAGCAGCCTAGGGCGGGAGCAGTACTTC.

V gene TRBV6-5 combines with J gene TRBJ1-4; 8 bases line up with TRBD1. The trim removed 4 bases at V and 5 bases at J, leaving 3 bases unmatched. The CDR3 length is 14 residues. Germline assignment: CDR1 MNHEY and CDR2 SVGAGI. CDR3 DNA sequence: TGTGCCAGCAGTTCCAGGGGGCCGAATGAAAAACTGTTTTTT. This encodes CASSSRGPNEKLFF.

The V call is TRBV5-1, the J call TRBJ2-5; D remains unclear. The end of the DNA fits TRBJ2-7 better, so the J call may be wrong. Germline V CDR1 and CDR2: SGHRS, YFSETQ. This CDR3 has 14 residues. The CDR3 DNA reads TGCGCCAGCAGCTTAGCCCCGAACCCCTACGAGCAGTACTTC. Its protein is CASSLAPNPYEQYF.

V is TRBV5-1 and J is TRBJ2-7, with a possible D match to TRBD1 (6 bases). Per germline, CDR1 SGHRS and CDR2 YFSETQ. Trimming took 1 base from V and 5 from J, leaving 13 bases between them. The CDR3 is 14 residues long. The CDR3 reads CASSLTGPGDEQYF. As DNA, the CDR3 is TGCGCCAGCAGCTTGACGGGCCCAGGGGACGAGCAGTACTTC.

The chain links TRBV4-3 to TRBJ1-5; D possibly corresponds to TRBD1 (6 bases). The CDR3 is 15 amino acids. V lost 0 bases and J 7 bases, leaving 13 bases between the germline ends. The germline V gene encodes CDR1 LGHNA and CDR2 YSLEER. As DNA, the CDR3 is TGCGCCAGCAGCCAAGAACGGACAGCAGGACAGCCCCAGCATTTT. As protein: CASSQERTAGQPQHF.

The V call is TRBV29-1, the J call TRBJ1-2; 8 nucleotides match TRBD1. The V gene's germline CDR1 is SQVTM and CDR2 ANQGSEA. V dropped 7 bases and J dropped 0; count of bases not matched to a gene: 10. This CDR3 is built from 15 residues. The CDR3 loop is CSARTGPETNYGYTF. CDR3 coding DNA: TGCAGCGCCCGGACAGGGCCCGAGACTAACTATGGCTACACCTTC.

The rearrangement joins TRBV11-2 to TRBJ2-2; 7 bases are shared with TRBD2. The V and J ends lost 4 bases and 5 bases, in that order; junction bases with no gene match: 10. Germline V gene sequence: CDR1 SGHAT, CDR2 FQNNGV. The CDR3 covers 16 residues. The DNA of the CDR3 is TGTGCCAGCAGCTCCGTAAGACTAGCCAAAACCGGGGAGCTGTTTTTT. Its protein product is CASSSVRLAKTGELFF.

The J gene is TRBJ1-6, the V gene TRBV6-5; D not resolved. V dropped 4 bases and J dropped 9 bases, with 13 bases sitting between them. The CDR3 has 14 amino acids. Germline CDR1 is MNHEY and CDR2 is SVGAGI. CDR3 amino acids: CASSSGFQSSPLHF. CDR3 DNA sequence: TGTGCCAGCAGTTCGGGTTTCCAAAGTTCACCCCTCCACTTT.

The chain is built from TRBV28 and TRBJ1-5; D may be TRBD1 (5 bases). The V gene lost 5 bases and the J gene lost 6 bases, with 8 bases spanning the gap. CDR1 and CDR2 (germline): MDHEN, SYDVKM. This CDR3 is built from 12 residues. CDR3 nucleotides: TGTGCCAGCAGTGAACAGGTTCAGCCCCAGCATTTT. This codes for CASSEQVQPQHF.

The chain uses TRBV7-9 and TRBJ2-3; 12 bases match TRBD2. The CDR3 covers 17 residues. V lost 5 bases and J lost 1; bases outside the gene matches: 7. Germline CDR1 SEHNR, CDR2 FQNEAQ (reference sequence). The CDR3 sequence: CASSPGLAGIRTDTQYF. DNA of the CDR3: TGTGCCAGCAGCCCCGGACTAGCGGGGATCCGCACAGATACGCAGTATTTT. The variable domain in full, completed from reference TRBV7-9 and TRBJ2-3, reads DTGVSQNPRHKITKRGQNVTFRCDPISEHNRLYWYRQTLGQGPEFLTYFQNEAQLEKSRLLSDRFSAERPKGSFSTLEIQRTEQGDSAMYLCASSPGLAGIRTDTQYFGPGTRLTVL.

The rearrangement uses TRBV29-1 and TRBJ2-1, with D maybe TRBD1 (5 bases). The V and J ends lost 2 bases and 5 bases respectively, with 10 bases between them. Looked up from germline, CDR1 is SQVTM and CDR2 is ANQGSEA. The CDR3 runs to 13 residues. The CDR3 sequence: CSVEPTVNNEQFF. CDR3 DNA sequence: TGCAGCGTTGAACCGACAGTTAACAATGAGCAGTTCTTC.

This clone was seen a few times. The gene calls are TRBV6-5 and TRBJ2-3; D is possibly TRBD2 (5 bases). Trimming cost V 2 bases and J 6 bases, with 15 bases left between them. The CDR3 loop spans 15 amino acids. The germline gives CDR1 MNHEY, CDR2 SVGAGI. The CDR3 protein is CASSYRSRGSDTQYF. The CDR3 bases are TGTGCCAGCAGTTACAGGTCTAGAGGGTCGGATACGCAGTATTTT.

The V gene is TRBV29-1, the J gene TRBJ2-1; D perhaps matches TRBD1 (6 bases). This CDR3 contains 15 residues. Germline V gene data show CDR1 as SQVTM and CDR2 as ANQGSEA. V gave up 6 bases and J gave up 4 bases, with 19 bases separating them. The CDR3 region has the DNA TGCAGCGTCCCGGGACACGGGTTTTGGTACAATGAGCAGTTCTTC. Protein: CSVPGHGFWYNEQFF.

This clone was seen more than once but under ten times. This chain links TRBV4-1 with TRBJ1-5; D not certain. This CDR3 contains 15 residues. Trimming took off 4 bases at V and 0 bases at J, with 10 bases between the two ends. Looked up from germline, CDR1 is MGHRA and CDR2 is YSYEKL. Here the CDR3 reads CASSPTEYSNQPQHF. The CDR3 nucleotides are TGCGCCAGCAGCCCGACTGAGTATAGCAATCAGCCCCAGCATTTT.

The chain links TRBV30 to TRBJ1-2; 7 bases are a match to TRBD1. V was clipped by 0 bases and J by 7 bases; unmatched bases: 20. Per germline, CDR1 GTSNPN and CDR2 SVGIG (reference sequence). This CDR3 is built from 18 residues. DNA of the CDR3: TGTGCCTGGAGTGTACTCCTCTGGTCGGGCCAGGGGGAAGGTGGCTACACCTTC. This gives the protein CAWSVLLWSGQGEGGYTF.

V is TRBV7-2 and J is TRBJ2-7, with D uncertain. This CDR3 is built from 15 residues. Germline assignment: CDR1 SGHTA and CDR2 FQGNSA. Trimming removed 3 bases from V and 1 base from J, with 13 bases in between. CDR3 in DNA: TGTGCCAGCAGCTTGAGCGACTTAACTTCCTACGAGCAGTACTTC. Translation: CASSLSDLTSYEQYF.

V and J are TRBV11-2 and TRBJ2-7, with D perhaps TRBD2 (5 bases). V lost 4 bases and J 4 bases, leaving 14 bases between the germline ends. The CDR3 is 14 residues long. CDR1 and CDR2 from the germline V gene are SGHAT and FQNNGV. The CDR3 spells CASSSLRWRYEQYF. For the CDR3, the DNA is TGTGCCAGCAGCTCTCTCAGGTGGAGGTACGAGCAGTACTTC. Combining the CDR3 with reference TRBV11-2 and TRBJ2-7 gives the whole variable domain EAGVAQSPRYKIIEKRQSVAFWCNPISGHATLYWYQQILGQGPKLLIQFQNNGVVDDSQLPKDRFSAERLKGVDSTLKIQPAKLEDSAVYLCASSSLRWRYEQYFGPGTRLTVT.